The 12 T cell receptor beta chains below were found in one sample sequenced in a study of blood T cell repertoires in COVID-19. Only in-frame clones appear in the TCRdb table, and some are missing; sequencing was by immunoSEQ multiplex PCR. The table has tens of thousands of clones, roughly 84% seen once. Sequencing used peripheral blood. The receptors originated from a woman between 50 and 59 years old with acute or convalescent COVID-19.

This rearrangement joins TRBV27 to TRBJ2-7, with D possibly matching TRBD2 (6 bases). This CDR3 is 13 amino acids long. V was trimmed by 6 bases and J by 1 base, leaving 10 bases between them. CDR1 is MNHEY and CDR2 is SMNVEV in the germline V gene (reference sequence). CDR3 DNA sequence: TGTGCCAGCAGCCACCGGGGGTCCTACGAGCAGTACTTC. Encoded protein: CASSHRGSYEQYF.

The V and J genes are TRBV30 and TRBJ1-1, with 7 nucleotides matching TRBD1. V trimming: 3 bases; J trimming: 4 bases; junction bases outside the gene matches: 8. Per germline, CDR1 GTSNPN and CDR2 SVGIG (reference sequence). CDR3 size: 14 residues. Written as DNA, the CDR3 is TGTGCCTGGAGCGAAACAGGGGTTGGCACTGAAGCTTTCTTT. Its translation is CAWSETGVGTEAFF.

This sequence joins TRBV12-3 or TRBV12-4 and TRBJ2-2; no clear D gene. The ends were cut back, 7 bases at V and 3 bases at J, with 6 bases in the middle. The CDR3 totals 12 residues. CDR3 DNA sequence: TGTGCCAGCATTCCTGACACCGGGGAGCTGTTTTTT. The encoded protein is CASIPDTGELFF.

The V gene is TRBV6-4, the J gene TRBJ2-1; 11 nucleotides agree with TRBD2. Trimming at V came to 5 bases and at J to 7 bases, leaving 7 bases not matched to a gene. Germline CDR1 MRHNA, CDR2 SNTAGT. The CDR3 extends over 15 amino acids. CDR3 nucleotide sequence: TGTGCCAGCAGTAGACTAGCGGGAAACTTTAATGAGCAGTTCTTC. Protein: CASSRLAGNFNEQFF.

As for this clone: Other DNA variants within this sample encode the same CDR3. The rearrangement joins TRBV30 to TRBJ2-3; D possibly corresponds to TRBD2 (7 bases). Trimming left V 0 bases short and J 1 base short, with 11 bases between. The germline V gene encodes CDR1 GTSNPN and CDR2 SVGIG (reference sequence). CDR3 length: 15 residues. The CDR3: CAWSVRGGRTDTQYF. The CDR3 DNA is TGTGCCTGGAGTGTGAGGGGGGGCCGCACAGATACGCAGTATTTT.

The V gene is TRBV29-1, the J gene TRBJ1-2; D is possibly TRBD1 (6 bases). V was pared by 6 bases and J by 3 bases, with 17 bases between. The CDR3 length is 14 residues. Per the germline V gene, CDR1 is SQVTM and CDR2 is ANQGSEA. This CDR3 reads CSVDRDTNYYGYTF. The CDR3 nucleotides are TGCAGCGTCGACCGGGACACAAACTACTATGGCTACACCTTC.

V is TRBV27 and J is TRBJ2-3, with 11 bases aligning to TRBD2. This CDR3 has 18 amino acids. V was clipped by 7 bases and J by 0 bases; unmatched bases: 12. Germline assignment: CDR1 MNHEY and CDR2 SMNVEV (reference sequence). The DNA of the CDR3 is TGTGCCAGCAAAGGCTGGCTAGCGGGGGGCCTTAGCACAGATACGCAGTATTTT. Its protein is CASKGWLAGGLSTDTQYF.

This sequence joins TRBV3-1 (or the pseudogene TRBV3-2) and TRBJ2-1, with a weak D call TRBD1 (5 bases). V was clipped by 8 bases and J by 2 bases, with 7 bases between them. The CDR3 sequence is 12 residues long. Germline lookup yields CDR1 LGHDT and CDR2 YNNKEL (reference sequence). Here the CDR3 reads CASQGPYNEQFF. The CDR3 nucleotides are TGTGCCAGCCAGGGTCCCTACAATGAGCAGTTCTTC.

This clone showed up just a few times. CDR3 sequence reads: CASSRDSGRIYNEQFF. As DNA, the CDR3 is TGTGCCAGCAGCCGGGATAGCGGGAGGATCTACAATGAGCAGTTCTTC. The V gene is TRBV4-2, the J gene TRBJ2-1; 10 bases line up with TRBD2. Losses at the gene ends were 4 bases for V and 3 bases for J; bases not matched to a gene: 6. This CDR3 has 16 residues. The germline V gene has CDR1 LGHNA and CDR2 YNFKEQ.

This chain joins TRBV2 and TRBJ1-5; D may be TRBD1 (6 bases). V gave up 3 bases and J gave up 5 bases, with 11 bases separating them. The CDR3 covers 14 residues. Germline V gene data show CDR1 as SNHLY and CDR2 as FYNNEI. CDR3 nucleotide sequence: TGTGCCAGCAGTGACACAGGGTATTATCAGCCCCAGCATTTT. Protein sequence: CASSDTGYYQPQHF. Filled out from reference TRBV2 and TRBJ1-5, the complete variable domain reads EPEVTQTPSHQVTQMGQEVILRCVPISNHLYFYWYRQILGQKVEFLVSFYNNEISEKSEIFDDQFSVERPDGSNFTLKIRSTKLEDSAMYFCASSDTGYYQPQHFGDGTRLSIL.

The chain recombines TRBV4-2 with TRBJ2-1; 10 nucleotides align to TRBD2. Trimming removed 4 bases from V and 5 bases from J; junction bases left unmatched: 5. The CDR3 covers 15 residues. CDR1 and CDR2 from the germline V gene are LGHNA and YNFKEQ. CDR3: CASSRRSGGDNEQFF. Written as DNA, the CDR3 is TGTGCCAGCAGCCGACGAAGCGGGGGGGACAATGAGCAGTTCTTC.

The CDR3 sequence is CASSFSSGGGTDTQYF. CDR3 bases: TGTGCCAGCAGCTTTAGTAGCGGGGGTGGCACAGATACGCAGTATTTT. V usage is TRBV11-2 and J usage is TRBJ2-3, with 9 nucleotides matching TRBD2. Trimming cost V 3 bases and J 1 base; bases outside gene matches: 5. CDR3 length equals 16 residues. Germline values: CDR1 SGHAT, CDR2 FQNNGV. The full variable domain, its missing parts supplied by reference TRBV11-2 and TRBJ2-3, is EAGVAQSPRYKIIEKRQSVAFWCNPISGHATLYWYQQILGQGPKLLIQFQNNGVVDDSQLPKDRFSAERLKGVDSTLKIQPAKLEDSAVYLCASSFSSGGGTDTQYFGPGTRLTVL.